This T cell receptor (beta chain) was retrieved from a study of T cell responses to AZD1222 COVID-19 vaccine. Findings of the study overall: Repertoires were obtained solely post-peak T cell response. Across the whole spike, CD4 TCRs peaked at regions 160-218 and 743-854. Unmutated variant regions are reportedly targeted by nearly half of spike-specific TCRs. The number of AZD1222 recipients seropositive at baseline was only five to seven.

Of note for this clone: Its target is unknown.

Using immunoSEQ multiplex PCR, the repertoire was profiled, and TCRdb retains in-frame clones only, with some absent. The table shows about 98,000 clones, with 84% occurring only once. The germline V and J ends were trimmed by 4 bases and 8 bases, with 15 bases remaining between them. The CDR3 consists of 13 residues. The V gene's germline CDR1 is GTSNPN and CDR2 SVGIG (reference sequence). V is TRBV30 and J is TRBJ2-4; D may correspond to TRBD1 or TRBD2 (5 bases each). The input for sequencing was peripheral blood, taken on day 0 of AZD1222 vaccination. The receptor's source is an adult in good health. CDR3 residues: CAWNTRGLDIQYF. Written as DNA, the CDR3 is TGTGCCTGGAACACCCGGGGCCTGGACATTCAGTACTTC.